This T cell receptor (beta chain) is drawn from a study of T cell responses to AZD1222 COVID-19 vaccine. Notes on the study in general: Variant regions that are unmutated are reportedly the target of nearly half of spike-specific TCRs.

This CDR3 spans 14 amino acids. Germline V CDR1 and CDR2: LGHNT, FRNRAP. The V end lost 1 base, the J end lost 4 bases, and 10 bases lay between the germline ends. As to this clone: Its antigen is not identified.

Using immunoSEQ multiplex PCR, the repertoire was profiled, and TCRdb retains in-frame clones only, with some absent. The sample carries some 120,000 clones, around 90% recorded once. This clonotype was sampled from an adult in good health. Sequenced here: peripheral blood, sampled on day 0 of AZD1222 vaccination. V usage is TRBV12-5 and J usage is TRBJ1-2, with D unclear. CDR3 sequence (DNA): TGTGCTAGTGGTTTGGGGGGAGTCTCCTATGGCTACACCTTC. Translating it yields CASGLGGVSYGYTF. Drawing the rest from reference TRBV12-5 and TRBJ1-2, the complete variable domain is DARVTQTPRHKVTEMGQEVTMRCQPILGHNTVFWYRQTMMQGLELLAYFRNRAPLDDSGMPKDRFSAEMPDATLATLKIQPSEPRDSAVYFCASGLGGVSYGYTFGSGTRLTVV.